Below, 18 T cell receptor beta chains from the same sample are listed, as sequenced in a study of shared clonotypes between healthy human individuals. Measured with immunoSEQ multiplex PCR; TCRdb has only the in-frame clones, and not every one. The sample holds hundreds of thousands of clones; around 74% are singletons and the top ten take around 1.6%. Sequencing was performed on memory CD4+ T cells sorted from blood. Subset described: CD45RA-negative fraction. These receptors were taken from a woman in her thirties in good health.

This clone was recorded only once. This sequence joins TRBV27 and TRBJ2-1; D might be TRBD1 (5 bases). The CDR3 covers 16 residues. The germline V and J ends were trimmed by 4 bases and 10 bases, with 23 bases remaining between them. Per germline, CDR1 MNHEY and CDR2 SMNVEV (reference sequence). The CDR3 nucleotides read TGTGCCAGCAGTTCTCCAAGGGGCAGGGCGGAGAAAGAGCAGTTCTTC. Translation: CASSSPRGRAEKEQFF.

CDR3 in amino acids: CASSKQGDLATNEKLFF. The CDR3 DNA reads TGCGCCAGCAGCAAACAGGGGGATCTTGCAACTAATGAAAAACTGTTTTTT. This chain joins TRBV5-1 and TRBJ1-4, with TRBD1 identical over 8 bases. V shed 4 bases and J 0 bases; nucleotides not matched to a gene: 8. CDR1 SGHRS and CDR2 YFSETQ come from the germline V gene. This CDR3 spans 17 amino acids.

CDR3 amino acids: CASSGQGTSGRVYEQFF. As DNA, the CDR3 is TGTGCCAGCAGCGGCCAAGGGACTAGCGGGAGAGTCTATGAGCAGTTCTTC. This chain connects TRBV9 to TRBJ2-1; 14 bases align to TRBD2. The CDR3 totals 17 residues. CDR1 is SGDLS, CDR2 YYNGEE, per germline. V was pared by 3 bases and J by 8 bases, with 10 bases of the junction left unmatched.

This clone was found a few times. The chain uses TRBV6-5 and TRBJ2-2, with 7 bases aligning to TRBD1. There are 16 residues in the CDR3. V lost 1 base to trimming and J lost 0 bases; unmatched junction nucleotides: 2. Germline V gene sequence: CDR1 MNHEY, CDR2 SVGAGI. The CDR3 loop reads CASSYLQGANTGELFF. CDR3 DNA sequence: TGTGCCAGCAGTTACTTGCAGGGGGCGAACACCGGGGAGCTGTTTTTT.

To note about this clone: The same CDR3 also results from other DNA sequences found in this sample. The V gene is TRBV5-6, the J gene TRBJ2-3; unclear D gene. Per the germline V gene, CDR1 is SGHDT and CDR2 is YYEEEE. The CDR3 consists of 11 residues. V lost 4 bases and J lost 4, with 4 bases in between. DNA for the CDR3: TGTGCCAGCAGCCTATCAGATACGCAGTATTTT. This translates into CASSLSDTQYF.

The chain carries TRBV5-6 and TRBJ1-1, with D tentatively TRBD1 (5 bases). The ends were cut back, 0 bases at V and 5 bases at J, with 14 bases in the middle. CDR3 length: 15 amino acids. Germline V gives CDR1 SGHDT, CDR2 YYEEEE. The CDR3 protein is CASSLVWAGSTEAFF. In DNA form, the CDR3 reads TGTGCCAGCAGCTTGGTTTGGGCAGGGAGTACTGAAGCTTTCTTT.

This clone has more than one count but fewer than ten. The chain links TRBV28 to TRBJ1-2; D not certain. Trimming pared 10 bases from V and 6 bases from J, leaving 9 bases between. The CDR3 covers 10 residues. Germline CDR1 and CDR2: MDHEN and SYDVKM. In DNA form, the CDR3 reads TGTGCCACCCTACGGGATGGCTACACCTTC. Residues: CATLRDGYTF.

This chain's CDR3 is CASSLAPTGINTEAFF. The CDR3 bases are TGTGCCAGCAGCTTGGCCCCGACAGGGATTAACACTGAAGCTTTCTTT. The chain carries TRBV11-2 and TRBJ1-1; 7 nucleotides align to TRBD1. Germline CDR1 is SGHAT and CDR2 is FQNNGV. The trim removed 3 bases at V and 2 bases at J, leaving 9 bases unmatched. The CDR3 consists of 16 residues.

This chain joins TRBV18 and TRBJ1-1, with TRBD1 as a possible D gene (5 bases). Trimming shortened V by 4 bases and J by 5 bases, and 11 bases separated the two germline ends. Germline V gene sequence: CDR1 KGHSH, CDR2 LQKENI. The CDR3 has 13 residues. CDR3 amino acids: CASSRARETEAFF. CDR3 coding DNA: TGTGCCAGCTCACGGGCCAGGGAAACTGAAGCTTTCTTT.

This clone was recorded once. CDR3 amino acids: CASREWTSNTDTQYF. The CDR3 DNA reads as TGCGCCAGCAGGGAGTGGACTAGCAACACAGATACGCAGTATTTT. The chain has TRBV5-1 and TRBJ2-3; 8 bases match TRBD2. V gave up 5 bases and J gave up 2 bases; unmatched junction bases: 7. Germline loops: CDR1 SGHRS, CDR2 YFSETQ. This CDR3 is built from 15 residues. Based on the CDR3 plus reference TRBV5-1 and TRBJ2-3, the full variable domain is KAGVTQTPRYLIKTRGQQVTLSCSPISGHRSVSWYQQTPGQGLQFLFEYFSETQRNKGNFPGRFSGRQFSNSRSEMNVSTLELGDSALYLCASREWTSNTDTQYFGPGTRLTVL.

The CDR3 DNA follows: TGTGCCAGCAGGACAGGGGGCGGCTACGAGCAGTACTTC. Its translation: CASRTGGGYEQYF. The chain has TRBV6-1 and TRBJ2-7; 10 nucleotides match TRBD1. The trim removed 6 bases at V and 3 bases at J, leaving 2 bases unmatched. The CDR3 length is 13 residues. Looked up from germline, CDR1 is MNHNS and CDR2 is SASEGT.

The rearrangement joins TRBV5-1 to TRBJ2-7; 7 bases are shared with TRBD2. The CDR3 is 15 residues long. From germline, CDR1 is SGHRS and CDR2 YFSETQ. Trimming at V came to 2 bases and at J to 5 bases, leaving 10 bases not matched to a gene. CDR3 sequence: CASSLPTGGGHEQYF. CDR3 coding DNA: TGCGCCAGCAGCTTACCGACGGGGGGTGGCCACGAGCAGTACTTC.

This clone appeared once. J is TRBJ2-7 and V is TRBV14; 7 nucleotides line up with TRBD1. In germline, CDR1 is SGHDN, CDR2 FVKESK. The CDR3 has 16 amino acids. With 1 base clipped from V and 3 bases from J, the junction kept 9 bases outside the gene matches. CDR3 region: CASSQGRRTGIYEQYF. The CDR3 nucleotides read TGTGCCAGCAGCCAAGGCAGGCGGACAGGAATCTACGAGCAGTACTTC.

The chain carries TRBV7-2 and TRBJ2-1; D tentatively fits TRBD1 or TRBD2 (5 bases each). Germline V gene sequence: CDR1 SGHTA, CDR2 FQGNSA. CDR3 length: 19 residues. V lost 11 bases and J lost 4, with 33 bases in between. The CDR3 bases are TGTGCCCCACCGGGCGACCAAGGGGACCGGGACGGGCGGTACAATGAGCAGTTCTTC. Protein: CAPPGDQGDRDGRYNEQFF.

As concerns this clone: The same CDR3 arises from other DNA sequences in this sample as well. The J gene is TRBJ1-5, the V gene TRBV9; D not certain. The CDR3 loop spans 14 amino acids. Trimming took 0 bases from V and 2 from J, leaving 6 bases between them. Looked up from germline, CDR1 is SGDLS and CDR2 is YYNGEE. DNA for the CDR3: TGTGCCAGCAGCGTAGGAAAGGGCAATCAGCCCCAGCATTTT. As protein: CASSVGKGNQPQHF.

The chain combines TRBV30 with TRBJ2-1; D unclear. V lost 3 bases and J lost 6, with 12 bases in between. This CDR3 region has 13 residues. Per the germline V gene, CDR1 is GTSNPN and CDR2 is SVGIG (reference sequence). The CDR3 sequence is CAWRLGLFNEQFF. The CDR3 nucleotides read TGTGCCTGGAGGCTGGGGTTGTTCAATGAGCAGTTCTTC.

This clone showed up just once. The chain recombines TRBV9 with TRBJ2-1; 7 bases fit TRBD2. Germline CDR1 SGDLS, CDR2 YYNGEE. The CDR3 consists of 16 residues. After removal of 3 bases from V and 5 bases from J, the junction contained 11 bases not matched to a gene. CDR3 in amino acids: CASSALGLTDDNEQFF. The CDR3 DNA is TGTGCCAGCAGCGCCTTGGGACTAACGGATGACAATGAGCAGTTCTTC.

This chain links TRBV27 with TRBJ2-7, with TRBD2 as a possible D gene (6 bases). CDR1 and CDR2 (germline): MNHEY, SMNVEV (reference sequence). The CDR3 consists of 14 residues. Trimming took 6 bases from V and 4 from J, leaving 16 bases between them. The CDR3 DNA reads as TGTGCCAGCAGAGCCGGGACTGCCAGTTACGAGCAGTACTTC. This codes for CASRAGTASYEQYF.